These 25 T cell receptor beta chains were all obtained from the same sample, sequenced in a study of shared clonotypes between healthy human individuals. In the naive CD8 group, cells lacked CD45RO and were positively selected for CCR7, so terminally differentiated effector memory CD45RA+ cells were left out. Sequencing used immunoSEQ multiplex PCR; TCRdb keeps in-frame clones, though not all of them. The table records millions of clones, about 92% of them present only once. The source material was naive CD8+ T cells from PBMCs. The receptor set was obtained from a young man in good health. Some clones in this sample may be carry-over from other donors' samples.

The chain combines TRBV5-5 with TRBJ2-7, with D perhaps TRBD1 (6 bases). The V end lost 4 bases, the J end lost 4 bases, and 18 bases lay between the germline ends. Germline CDR1 SGHKS, CDR2 YYEKEE (reference sequence). The length of the CDR3 is 15 residues. This chain's CDR3 is CASSPLWTDTYEQYF. The CDR3 DNA reads as TGTGCCAGCAGCCCACTTTGGACAGACACATACGAGCAGTACTTC.

This clone was counted once. V and J are TRBV5-6 and TRBJ2-3; 16 bases map to TRBD2. The CDR3 sequence is 16 residues long. Per germline, CDR1 SGHDT and CDR2 YYEEEE. J was trimmed by 8 bases and V by 4 bases; bases with no gene match: 7. In nucleotides, the CDR3 is TGTGCCAGCAGCCTGGGACTAGCGGGAGGGCCGGGTACGCAGTATTTT. Protein sequence: CASSLGLAGGPGTQYF. The entire variable domain, with the rest obtained from reference TRBV5-6 and TRBJ2-3, is as follows: DAGVTQSPTHLIKTRGQQVTLRCSPKSGHDTVSWYQQALGQGPQFIFQYYEEEERQRGNFPDRFSGHQFPNYSSELNVNALLLGDSALYLCASSLGLAGGPGTQYFGPGTRLTVL.

About this clone: Other nucleotide sequences from this sample produce the same CDR3. The V call is TRBV6-5, the J call TRBJ1-5; possibly TRBD1 for D (6 bases). V was trimmed by 5 bases and J by 4 bases, leaving 12 bases between them. Germline V gives CDR1 MNHEY, CDR2 SVGAGI. The CDR3 is 14 residues long. CDR3 amino acids: CASSKQGLNQPQHF. The CDR3 bases are TGTGCCAGCAGTAAACAGGGTTTGAATCAGCCCCAGCATTTT.

This clone was detected only once. V usage is TRBV29-1 and J usage is TRBJ2-2; the D call may be TRBD1 or TRBD2 (6 bases each). Per germline, CDR1 SQVTM and CDR2 ANQGSEA. The V and J ends lost 6 bases and 5 bases respectively, with 10 bases between them. The CDR3 totals 12 residues. Here the CDR3 reads CSVRGGTGELFF. The CDR3, as DNA: TGCAGCGTCCGAGGGGGGACCGGGGAGCTGTTTTTT.

The rearrangement links TRBV4-1 to TRBJ1-2; D remains unclear. The CDR3 is made up of 15 amino acids. V was shortened by 4 bases and J by 3 bases, with 15 bases between the two germline ends. Germline loops: CDR1 MGHRA, CDR2 YSYEKL. CDR3: CASSPSTTGYYGYTF. DNA for the CDR3: TGCGCCAGCAGCCCGTCCACCACGGGGTACTATGGCTACACCTTC.

This sequence joins TRBV27 and TRBJ2-2, with TRBD2 identical over 8 bases. The CDR3 length is 16 residues. Germline assignment: CDR1 MNHEY and CDR2 SMNVEV (reference sequence). J lost 0 bases, V lost 5 bases, and 5 bases had no gene match. CDR3 region: CASSPRGGTNTGELFF. Here the CDR3 DNA reads TGTGCCAGCAGTCCCCGGGGGGGGACGAACACCGGGGAGCTGTTTTTT.

The rearrangement joins TRBV4-1 to TRBJ2-7, with TRBD1 matching over 7 bases. This CDR3 region has 15 residues. From germline, CDR1 is MGHRA and CDR2 YSYEKL. Trimming at V came to 4 bases and at J to 2 bases, leaving 8 bases not matched to a gene. CDR3 sequence: CASSPTGTETYEQYF. The CDR3 nucleotides are TGCGCCAGCAGCCCTACCGGGACAGAAACCTACGAGCAGTACTTC.

The chain links TRBV15 to TRBJ2-1; maybe TRBD2 (6 bases). CDR3 size: 13 residues. Trimming pared 7 bases from V and 3 bases from J, leaving 10 bases between. The germline CDR1 and CDR2 sequences are LNHNV and YYDKDF (reference sequence). CDR3 DNA sequence: TGTGCCACCAAGGAGGGGAACTACAATGAGCAGTTCTTC. Encoded protein: CATKEGNYNEQFF.

J is TRBJ2-7 and V is TRBV9; 11 nucleotides match TRBD2. V lost 4 bases and J lost 0; bases outside the gene matches: 3. CDR3 length: 15 residues. From germline, CDR1 is SGDLS and CDR2 YYNGEE. The CDR3 spells CASSPSGRFSYEQYF. As DNA, the CDR3 is TGTGCCAGCAGCCCTAGCGGGAGGTTCTCCTACGAGCAGTACTTC. Full variable domain (rest looked up from reference TRBV9 and TRBJ2-7): DSGVTQTPKHLITATGQRVTLRCSPRSGDLSVYWYQQSLDQGLQFLIQYYNGEERAKGNILERFSAQQFPDLHSELNLSSLELGDSALYFCASSPSGRFSYEQYFGPGTRLTVT.

The V call is TRBV5-4, the J call TRBJ2-7; 7 bases agree with TRBD1. The CDR3 contains 16 residues. Trimming at V came to 4 bases and at J to 0 bases, leaving 10 bases not matched to a gene. Germline V gene lookup returns CDR1 SGHNT and CDR2 YYREEE (reference sequence). This CDR3 reads CASSPLQQGSSYEQYF. The DNA of the CDR3 is TGTGCCAGCAGCCCACTACAACAGGGGAGCTCCTACGAGCAGTACTTC.

The gene calls are TRBV7-9 and TRBJ2-5, with D uncertain. Germline CDR1 is SEHNR and CDR2 is FQNEAQ (reference sequence). This CDR3 region has 12 residues. Trimming took off 1 base at V and 6 bases at J, with 6 bases between the two ends. CDR3 nucleotides: TGTGCCAGCAGCTTAGGGGTCAAGACCCAGTACTTC. Amino acids: CASSLGVKTQYF. The full variable domain, its missing parts supplied by reference TRBV7-9 and TRBJ2-5, is DTGVSQNPRHKITKRGQNVTFRCDPISEHNRLYWYRQTLGQGPEFLTYFQNEAQLEKSRLLSDRFSAERPKGSFSTLEIQRTEQGDSAMYLCASSLGVKTQYFGPGTRLLVL.

V and J are TRBV7-6 and TRBJ2-1; D remains ambiguous. This CDR3 region has 15 residues. V was cut by 5 bases and J by 1 base, with 12 bases left in between. Germline CDR1 and CDR2: SGHVS and FNYEAQ. CDR3 residues: CASSQVPSSYNEQFF. CDR3 bases: TGTGCCAGCAGCCAAGTACCTAGTTCCTACAATGAGCAGTTCTTC. Full variable domain (rest looked up from reference TRBV7-6 and TRBJ2-1): GAGVSQSPRYKVTKRGQDVALRCDPISGHVSLYWYRQALGQGPEFLTYFNYEAQQDKSGLPNDRFSAERPEGSISTLTIQRTEQRDSAMYRCASSQVPSSYNEQFFGPGTRLTVL.

The chain uses TRBV28 and TRBJ2-7; D may be TRBD2 (6 bases). This CDR3 region has 12 residues. Germline CDR1 and CDR2: MDHEN and SYDVKM. In DNA, the CDR3 is TGTGGGCCGCGGGACCTTAATTACGAGCAGTACTTC. Translating gives CGPRDLNYEQYF. Filled out from reference TRBV28 and TRBJ2-7, the complete variable domain reads DVKVTQSSRYLVKRTGEKVFLECVQDMDHENMFWYRQDPGLGLRLIYFSYDVKMKEKGDIPEGYSVSREKKERFSLILESASTNQTSMYLCGPRDLNYEQYFGPGTRLTVT.

The rearrangement joins TRBV27 to TRBJ1-1; TRBD1 is a possible D gene (6 bases). V was shortened by 0 bases and J by 3 bases, with 14 bases between the two germline ends. Germline CDR1 is MNHEY and CDR2 is SMNVEV (reference sequence). The CDR3 sequence is 16 residues long. The CDR3 reads CASSLSGQGMYTEAFF. As DNA, the CDR3 is TGTGCCAGCAGTTTATCAGGCCAGGGGATGTACACTGAAGCTTTCTTT.

The sample holds one count of this clone. The J gene is TRBJ2-1, the V gene TRBV7-2; 10 bases are a match to TRBD2. This CDR3 is built from 15 residues. Germline CDR1 is SGHTA and CDR2 is FQGNSA. After removal of 3 bases from V and 6 bases from J, the junction contained 5 bases not matched to a gene. The CDR3 region is CASSFASGSGNEQFF. In DNA, the CDR3 is TGTGCCAGCAGCTTCGCTAGCGGGAGCGGCAATGAGCAGTTCTTC.

V gene TRBV9 combines with J gene TRBJ2-2, with a possible D match to TRBD1 (6 bases). This CDR3 comprises 17 residues. Trimming removed 2 bases at V and 0 bases at J, with 14 bases between. From germline, CDR1 is SGDLS and CDR2 YYNGEE. For the CDR3, the DNA is TGTGCCAGCAGCGTCTCACGGACAGAAGCGAACACCGGGGAGCTGTTTTTT. This sequence encodes CASSVSRTEANTGELFF.

The chain has TRBV27 and TRBJ2-3; unclear D gene. V lost 1 base and J 3 bases, leaving 8 bases between the germline ends. The germline gives CDR1 MNHEY, CDR2 SMNVEV (reference sequence). CDR3 length equals 14 residues. CDR3 in amino acids: CASSLWVPTDTQYF. In nucleotides, the CDR3 is TGTGCCAGCAGTTTATGGGTCCCGACAGATACGCAGTATTTT.

The chain links TRBV9 to TRBJ2-5; no firm D call. Trimming removed 2 bases at V and 2 bases at J, with 7 bases between. Per the germline V gene, CDR1 is SGDLS and CDR2 is YYNGEE. This CDR3 has 13 amino acids. CDR3 sequence: CASSVQQQETQYF. The CDR3 DNA sequence: TGTGCCAGCAGCGTCCAACAGCAAGAGACCCAGTACTTC.

This sequence joins TRBV9 and TRBJ2-5; TRBD1 agrees at 9 bases. CDR3 length: 15 residues. Germline assignment: CDR1 SGDLS and CDR2 YYNGEE. Trimming at V came to 2 bases and at J to 4 bases, leaving 6 bases not matched to a gene. The CDR3 DNA is TGTGCCAGCAGCGTGGGGACAGGGTGGGGAGAGACCCAGTACTTC. Translation: CASSVGTGWGETQYF.

This chain connects TRBV6-5 to TRBJ1-5; D not certain. Trimming removed 0 bases at V and 2 bases at J, with 11 bases between. Germline V CDR1 and CDR2: MNHEY, SVGAGI. This CDR3 has 16 amino acids. The CDR3 protein is CASSYSAVRGNQPQHF. The CDR3 DNA sequence: TGTGCCAGCAGTTACTCGGCAGTAAGGGGCAATCAGCCCCAGCATTTT.

This rearrangement joins TRBV13 to TRBJ2-1, with a weak D call TRBD2 (5 bases). The V gene's germline CDR1 is PRHDT and CDR2 FYEKMQ (reference sequence). Trimming shortened V by 5 bases and J by 3 bases, and 14 bases separated the two germline ends. The length of the CDR3 is 15 residues. CDR3 in DNA: TGTGCCAGCAGCGGTAGGACGGGAAACTACAATGAGCAGTTCTTC. Translating it yields CASSGRTGNYNEQFF.

In regard to this clone: Other nucleotide sequences from this sample produce the same CDR3. CDR3 in amino acids: CASSQGHEQYF. In nucleotides, the CDR3 is TGTGCCAGCAGTCAGGGTCATGAGCAGTACTTC. The chain joins TRBV27 to TRBJ2-7; D perhaps matches TRBD1 (5 bases). The germline V gene encodes CDR1 MNHEY and CDR2 SMNVEV (reference sequence). Trimming shortened V by 5 bases and J by 7 bases, and 9 bases separated the two germline ends. The CDR3 spans 11 residues.

CDR3 amino acids: CASSPEPGQGGKLFF. In nucleotides, the CDR3 is TGCGCCAGCAGCCCGGAACCGGGACAGGGAGGAAAACTGTTTTTT. The chain recombines TRBV4-1 with TRBJ1-4; TRBD1 aligns across 9 bases. Germline values: CDR1 MGHRA, CDR2 YSYEKL. The CDR3 is 15 residues long. With V trimmed by 4 bases and J by 10 bases, 10 bases remained unmatched.

The V call is TRBV6-4, the J call TRBJ1-1, with 7 bases that match TRBD1. The CDR3 runs to 14 residues. Germline CDR1 MRHNA, CDR2 SNTAGT. V dropped 6 bases and J dropped 2; count of bases not matched to a gene: 6. The CDR3 DNA is TGTGCCAGCAGGCCTACAGGGGAAAACACTGAAGCTTTCTTT. As protein: CASRPTGENTEAFF.

The genes are TRBV19 and TRBJ2-5; unclear D gene. Germline CDR1 reads LNHDA; CDR2 reads SQIVND (reference sequence). The CDR3 is 15 amino acids. The V end lost 4 bases, the J end lost 1 base, and 13 bases lay between the germline ends. Here the CDR3 DNA reads TGTGCCAGTAGTAGTCAGCATCATACCCAAGAGACCCAGTACTTC. It codes for CASSSQHHTQETQYF.